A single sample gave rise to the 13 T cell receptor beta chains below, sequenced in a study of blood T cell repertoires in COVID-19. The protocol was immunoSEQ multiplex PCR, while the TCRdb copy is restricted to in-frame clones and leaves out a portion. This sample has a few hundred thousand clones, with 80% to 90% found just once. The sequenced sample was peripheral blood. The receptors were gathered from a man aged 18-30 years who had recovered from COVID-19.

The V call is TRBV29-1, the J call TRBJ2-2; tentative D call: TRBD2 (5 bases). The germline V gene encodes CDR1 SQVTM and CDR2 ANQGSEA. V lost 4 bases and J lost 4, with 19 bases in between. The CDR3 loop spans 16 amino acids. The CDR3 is CSVGPGSGYSTGELFF. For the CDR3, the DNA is TGCAGCGTTGGCCCGGGATCTGGATACAGCACCGGGGAGCTGTTTTTT.

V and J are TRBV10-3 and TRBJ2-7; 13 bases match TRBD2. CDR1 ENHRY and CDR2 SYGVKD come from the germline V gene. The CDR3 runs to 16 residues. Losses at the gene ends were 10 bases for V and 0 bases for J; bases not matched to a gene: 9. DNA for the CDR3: TGTGCCACCGCTGGACTAGCGGGAGAAAGCTCCTACGAGCAGTACTTC. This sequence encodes CATAGLAGESSYEQYF.

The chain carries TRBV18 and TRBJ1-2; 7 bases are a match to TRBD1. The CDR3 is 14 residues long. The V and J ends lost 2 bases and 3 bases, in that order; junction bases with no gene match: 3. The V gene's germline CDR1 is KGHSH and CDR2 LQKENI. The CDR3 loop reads CASSPYDRDYGYTF. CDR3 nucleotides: TGTGCCAGCTCACCATACGACAGGGACTATGGCTACACCTTC.

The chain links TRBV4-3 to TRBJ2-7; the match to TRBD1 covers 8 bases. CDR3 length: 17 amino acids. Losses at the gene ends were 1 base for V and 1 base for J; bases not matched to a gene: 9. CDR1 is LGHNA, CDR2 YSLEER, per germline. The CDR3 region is CASSQVWDRSRSYEQYF. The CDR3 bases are TGCGCCAGCAGCCAAGTTTGGGACAGGTCGAGGTCCTACGAGCAGTACTTC.

The CDR3 DNA follows: TGTGCCAGCTCACCAGGGGAGGGAGAAAAACTGTTTTTT. Amino acids: CASSPGEGEKLFF. J is TRBJ1-4 and V is TRBV18, with unresolved D. Germline-derived CDR1 and CDR2 are KGHSH and LQKENI. V lost 2 bases, J lost 8 bases, and 9 bases lay in between. The CDR3 is 13 residues long.

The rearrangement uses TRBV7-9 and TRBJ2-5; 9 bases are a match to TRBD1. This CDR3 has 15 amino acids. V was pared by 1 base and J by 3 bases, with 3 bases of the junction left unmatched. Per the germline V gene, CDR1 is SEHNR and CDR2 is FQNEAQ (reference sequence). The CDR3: CASSLEGQGKETQYF. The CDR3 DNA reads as TGTGCCAGCAGCTTAGAGGGACAGGGAAAAGAGACCCAGTACTTC.

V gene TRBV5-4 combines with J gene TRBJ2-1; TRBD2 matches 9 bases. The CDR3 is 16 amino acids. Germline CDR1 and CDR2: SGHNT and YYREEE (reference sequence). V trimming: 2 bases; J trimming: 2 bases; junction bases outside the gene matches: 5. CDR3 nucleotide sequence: TGTGCCAGCAGCTTTGGGCTAGCGGGAACCTACAATGAGCAGTTCTTC. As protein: CASSFGLAGTYNEQFF.

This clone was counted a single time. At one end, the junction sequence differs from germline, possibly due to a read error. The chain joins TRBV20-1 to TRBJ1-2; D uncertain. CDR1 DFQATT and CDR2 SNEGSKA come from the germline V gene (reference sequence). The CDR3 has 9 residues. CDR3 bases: TGCAGTGCTAGAATGGAGAAAGACTTC. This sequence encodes CSARMEKDF.

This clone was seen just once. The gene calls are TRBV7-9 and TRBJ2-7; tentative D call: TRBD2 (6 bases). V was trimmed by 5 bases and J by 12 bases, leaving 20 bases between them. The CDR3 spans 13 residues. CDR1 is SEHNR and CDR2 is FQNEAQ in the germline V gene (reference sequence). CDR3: CASSHPYGGDLYF. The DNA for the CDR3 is TGTGCCAGCAGCCACCCATATGGCGGGGATCTGTACTTC.

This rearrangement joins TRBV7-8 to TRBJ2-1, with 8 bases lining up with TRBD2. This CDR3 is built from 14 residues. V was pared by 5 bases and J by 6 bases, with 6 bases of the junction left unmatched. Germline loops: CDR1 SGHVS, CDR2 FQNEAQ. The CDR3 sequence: CASSPPAGVNEQFF. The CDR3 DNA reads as TGTGCCAGCAGCCCCCCAGCGGGAGTCAATGAGCAGTTCTTC.

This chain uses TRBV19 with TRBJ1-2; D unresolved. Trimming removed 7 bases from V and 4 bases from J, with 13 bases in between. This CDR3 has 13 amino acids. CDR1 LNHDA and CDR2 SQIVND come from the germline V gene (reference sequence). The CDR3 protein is CASMEGQVYGYTF. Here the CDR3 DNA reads TGTGCCAGTATGGAGGGTCAAGTCTATGGCTACACCTTC.

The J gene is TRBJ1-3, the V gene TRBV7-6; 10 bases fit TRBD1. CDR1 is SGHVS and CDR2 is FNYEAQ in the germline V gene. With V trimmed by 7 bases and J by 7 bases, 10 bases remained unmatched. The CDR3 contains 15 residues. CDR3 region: CASTLDGQGGNTIYF. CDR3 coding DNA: TGTGCCAGCACCCTAGACGGACAGGGGGGGAACACCATATATTTT.

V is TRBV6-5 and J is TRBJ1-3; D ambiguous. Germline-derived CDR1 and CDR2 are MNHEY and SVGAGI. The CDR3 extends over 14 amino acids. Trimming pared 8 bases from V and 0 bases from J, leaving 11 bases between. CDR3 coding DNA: TGTGCCAGCCATGACACGAGCTCTGGAAACACCATATATTTT. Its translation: CASHDTSSGNTIYF.